A single T cell receptor beta chain is shown here with its context. Its antigen is unknown. The sample belongs to a study of Graves' ophthalmopathy and Graves' hyperthyroidism. V shed 4 bases and J shed 1 base, with 16 bases lying between them. The CDR3 is 16 amino acids. Germline V gene data show CDR1 as MNHEY and CDR2 as SVGAGI. Study-level findings and limits: Blood also contained most of the expanded thyroid clonotypes above 0.001 frequency. Discrimination between ophthalmopathy and stable hyperthyroidism by a 13-signature model showed about 86% sensitivity and roughly 81% specificity. Its predictions of ophthalmopathy progression gave the model 55% to 71% sensitivity and about 78% specificity.

Moderate-to-severe activity, with CAS ≥3, NOSPECS ≥4 and duration under 3 months, characterized the donors with ophthalmopathy. Investigators amplified TCR beta CDR3 regions from RNA transcripts. The first round was an RT-PCR with HTBI primers, and the second round was a multiplex PCR. TCRdb reprocessed the multiplex PCR reads via MiXCR and lists one record per CDR3 protein. Here the sample spans around 340,000 distinct CDR3 sequences, roughly 15% being singletons. This chain joins TRBV6-5 and TRBJ1-2; D is perhaps TRBD1 (5 bases). The sequencing input was peripheral blood. The receptor comes from an adult man with Graves' ophthalmopathy. The CDR3 loop reads CASSLRSGARNYGYTF. The CDR3 DNA reads as TGTGCCAGCAGTTTGAGGTCCGGGGCACGTAACTATGGCTACACCTTC.